Shown below are 9 T cell receptor beta chains from a single sample sequenced in a study of metastatic and nonmetastatic thyroid tumors. Nobody among the patients had been given any treatment before thyroid surgery. From the PCR reads, TCRdb re-called clones with MiXCR. The sample contains more than 50,000 clones, 20% of which appear only once. Sequenced input: blood. The receptors originated from a female donor with papillary thyroid cancer or a benign thyroid nodule (not recorded which). Some clones in this sample may be carry-over from other donors' samples.

There are many counts of this clone. The chain couples TRBV5-1 to TRBJ2-5; no clear D. Trimming took off 3 bases at V and 0 bases at J, with 0 bases between the two ends. The CDR3 extends over 11 amino acids. In germline, CDR1 is SGHRS, CDR2 YFSETQ. The CDR3 spells CASSYQETQYF. In DNA form, the CDR3 reads TGCGCCAGCAGCTACCAAGAGACCCAGTACTTC.

This clone was seen a handful of times. This may come from a read error, since a much larger clone is one base off. The V call is TRBV20-1, the J call TRBJ2-4; tentative D call: TRBD2 (5 bases). This CDR3 has 14 residues. Germline V gene lookup returns CDR1 DFQATT and CDR2 SNEGSKA (reference sequence). Trimming removed 3 bases at V and 3 bases at J, with 12 bases between. CDR3 in amino acids: CSASVLGDKNIQYF. CDR3 DNA: TGCAGTGCTAGTGTCTTGGGAGACAAAAACATTCAGTACTTC.

In this sample, this clone turned up many times. J is TRBJ1-1 and V is TRBV12-3 or TRBV12-4, with D perhaps matching TRBD1 (5 bases). The germline V and J ends were trimmed by 5 bases and 6 bases, with 7 bases remaining between them. The CDR3 length is 11 residues. CDR3 residues: CASSRQSEAFF. In nucleotides, the CDR3 is TGTGCCAGCAGTCGACAGTCTGAAGCTTTCTTT.

V is TRBV30 and J is TRBJ2-1; D is ambiguous. The CDR3 loop spans 12 amino acids. Trimming took 4 bases from V and 6 from J, leaving 10 bases between them. The germline CDR1 and CDR2 sequences are GTSNPN and SVGIG (reference sequence). CDR3 coding DNA: TGTGCCTGGATCGCCGTAGTCAATGAGCAGTTCTTC. Its translation: CAWIAVVNEQFF.

This clone has at least ten counts. This chain connects TRBV20-1 to TRBJ1-1; weak D call: TRBD1 (5 bases). Germline V CDR1 and CDR2: DFQATT, SNEGSKA (reference sequence). This CDR3 contains 14 residues. Trimming cost V 6 bases and J 7 bases, with 21 bases left between them. The CDR3 reads CSAPSGAKSSEAFF. CDR3 bases: TGCAGTGCCCCAAGCGGGGCAAAGAGTAGTGAAGCTTTCTTT.

To note about this clone: The junction departs from germline at one end; a sequencing error may be responsible. The V call is TRBV28, the J call TRBJ1-5, with a possible D match to TRBD1 (6 bases). Germline V gene sequence: CDR1 MDHEN, CDR2 SYDVKM. The CDR3 spans 17 residues. In nucleotides, the CDR3 is TGTGCCAGCGGTTTATCACTCGGGACATGTTCAAGGCAGCCCCAGCATTTT. It encodes CASGLSLGTCSRQPQHF.

With respect to this clone: Being one base from a much bigger clone, this may be a read error. This CDR3 is also generated by other DNA sequences in the sample. V gene TRBV6-1 combines with J gene TRBJ1-4, with a weak D call TRBD1 (5 bases). CDR3 size: 14 residues. CDR1 is MNHNS and CDR2 is SASEGT in the germline V gene. CDR3 protein: CASSGGESSEKLFF. CDR3 in DNA: TGTGCCAGTAGTGGAGGGGAATCGAGTGAAAAACTGTTTTTT.

The genes are TRBV11-2 and TRBJ2-7; a possible D gene is TRBD2 (6 bases). Germline CDR1 and CDR2: SGHAT and FQNNGV. V dropped 3 bases and J dropped 5 bases, with 20 bases sitting between them. The length of the CDR3 is 16 residues. The CDR3, as DNA: TGTGCCAGCAGCTTTGAAGGGATAGCGGTAGCCCACGAGCAGTACTTC. Translation: CASSFEGIAVAHEQYF.

This chain uses TRBV7-6 with TRBJ2-7; D might be TRBD1 (5 bases). In germline, CDR1 is SGHVS, CDR2 FNYEAQ. V was trimmed by 1 base and J by 1 base, leaving 8 bases between them. The CDR3 runs 14 residues. CDR3 sequence reads: CASSLDQGSYEQYF. The DNA of the CDR3 is TGTGCCAGCAGCTTAGACCAGGGATCCTACGAGCAGTACTTC. The full variable domain, in which reference TRBV7-6 and TRBJ2-7 provide the parts outside the CDR3, is GAGVSQSPRYKVTKRGQDVALRCDPISGHVSLYWYRQALGQGPEFLTYFNYEAQQDKSGLPNDRFSAERPEGSISTLTIQRTEQRDSAMYRCASSLDQGSYEQYFGPGTRLTVT.